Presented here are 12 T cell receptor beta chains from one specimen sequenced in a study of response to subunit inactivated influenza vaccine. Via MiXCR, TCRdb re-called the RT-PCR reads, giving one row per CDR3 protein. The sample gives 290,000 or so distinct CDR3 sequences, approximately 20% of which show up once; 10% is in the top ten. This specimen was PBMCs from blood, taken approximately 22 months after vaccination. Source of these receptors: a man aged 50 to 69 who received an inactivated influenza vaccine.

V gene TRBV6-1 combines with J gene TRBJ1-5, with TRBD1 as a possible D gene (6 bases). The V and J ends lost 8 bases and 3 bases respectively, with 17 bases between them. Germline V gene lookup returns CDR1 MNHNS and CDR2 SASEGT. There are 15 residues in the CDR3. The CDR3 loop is CASYGGPYVNQPQHF. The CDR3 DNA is TGTGCCAGCTATGGGGGGCCCTACGTCAATCAGCCCCAGCATTTT.

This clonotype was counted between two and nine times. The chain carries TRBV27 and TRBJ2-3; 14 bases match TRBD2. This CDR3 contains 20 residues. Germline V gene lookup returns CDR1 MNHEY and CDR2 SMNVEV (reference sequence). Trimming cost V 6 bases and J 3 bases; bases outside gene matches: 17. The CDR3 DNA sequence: TGTGCCAGCAGACTCACCCCGGGACTAGCGGGAGATAGCCGAACAGATACGCAGTATTTT. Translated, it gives CASRLTPGLAGDSRTDTQYF.

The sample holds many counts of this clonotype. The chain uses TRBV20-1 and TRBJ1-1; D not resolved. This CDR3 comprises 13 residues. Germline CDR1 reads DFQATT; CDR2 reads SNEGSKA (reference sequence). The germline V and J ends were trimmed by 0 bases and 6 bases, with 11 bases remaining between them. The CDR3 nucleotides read TGCAGTGCTAGAGATCTTACGGGGTCTGAAGCTTTCTTT. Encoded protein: CSARDLTGSEAFF.

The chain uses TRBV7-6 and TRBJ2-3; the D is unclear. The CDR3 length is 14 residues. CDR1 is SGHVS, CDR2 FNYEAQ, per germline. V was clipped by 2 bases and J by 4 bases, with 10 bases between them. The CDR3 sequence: CASSLMSLPDTQYF. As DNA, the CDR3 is TGTGCCAGCAGCTTAATGAGTCTCCCAGATACGCAGTATTTT.

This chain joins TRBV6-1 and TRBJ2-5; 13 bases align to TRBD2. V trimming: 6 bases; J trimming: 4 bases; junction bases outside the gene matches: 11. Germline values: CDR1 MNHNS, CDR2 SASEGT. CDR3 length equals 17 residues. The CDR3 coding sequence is TGTGCCAGCAGCCCCAGGGGACTAGCGGGAAAAGGAGAGACCCAGTACTTC. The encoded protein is CASSPRGLAGKGETQYF.

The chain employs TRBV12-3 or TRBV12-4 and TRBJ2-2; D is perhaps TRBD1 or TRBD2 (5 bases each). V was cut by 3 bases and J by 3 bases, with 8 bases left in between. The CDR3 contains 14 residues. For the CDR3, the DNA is TGTGCCAGCAGTTTCGGGGCGGACACCGGGGAGCTGTTTTTT. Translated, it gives CASSFGADTGELFF.

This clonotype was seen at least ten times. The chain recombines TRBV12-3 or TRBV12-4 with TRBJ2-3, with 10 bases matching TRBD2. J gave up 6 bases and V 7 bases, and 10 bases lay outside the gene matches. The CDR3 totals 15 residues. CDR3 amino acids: CASKGLAGAHDTQYF. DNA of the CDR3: TGTGCCAGCAAGGGTCTAGCGGGGGCCCACGATACGCAGTATTTT.

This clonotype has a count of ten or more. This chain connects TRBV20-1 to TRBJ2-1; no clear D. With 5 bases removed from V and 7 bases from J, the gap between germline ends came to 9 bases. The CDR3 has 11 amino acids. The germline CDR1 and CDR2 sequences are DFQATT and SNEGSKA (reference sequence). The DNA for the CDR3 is TGCAGTGCTGGGGTTTTGAATGAGCAGTTCTTC. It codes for CSAGVLNEQFF.

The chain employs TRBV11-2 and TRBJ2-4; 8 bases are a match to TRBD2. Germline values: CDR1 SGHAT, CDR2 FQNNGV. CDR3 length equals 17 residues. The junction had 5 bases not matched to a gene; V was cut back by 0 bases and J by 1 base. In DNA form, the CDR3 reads TGTGCCAGCAGCTTAGAGGTAGCGGGACCGGCCAAAAACATTCAGTACTTC. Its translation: CASSLEVAGPAKNIQYF.

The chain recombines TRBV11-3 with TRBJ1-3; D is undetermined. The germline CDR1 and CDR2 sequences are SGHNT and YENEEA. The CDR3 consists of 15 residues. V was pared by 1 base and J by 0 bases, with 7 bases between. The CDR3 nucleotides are TGTGCCAGCAGCTTAGTAATGGACTCTGGAAACACCATATATTTT. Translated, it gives CASSLVMDSGNTIYF.

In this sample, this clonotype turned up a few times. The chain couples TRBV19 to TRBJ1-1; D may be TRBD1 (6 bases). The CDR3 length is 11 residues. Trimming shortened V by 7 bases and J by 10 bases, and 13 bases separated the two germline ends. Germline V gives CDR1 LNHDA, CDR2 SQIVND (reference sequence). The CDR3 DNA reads TGTGCCAGTACCGGGGGGGCTTCAGCTTTCTTT. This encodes CASTGGASAFF.

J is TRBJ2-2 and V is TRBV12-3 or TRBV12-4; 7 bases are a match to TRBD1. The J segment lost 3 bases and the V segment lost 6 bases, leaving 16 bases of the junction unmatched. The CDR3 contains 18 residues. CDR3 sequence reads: CASSGIWGFQGDTGELFF. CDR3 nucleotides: TGTGCCAGCAGCGGAATTTGGGGATTCCAGGGGGACACCGGGGAGCTGTTTTTT.